This T cell receptor beta chain appears in the sequencing data of a study of T cells in Graves' hyperthyroidism and ophthalmopathy. Fresh peripheral blood, approximately 10 ml, was the source of the PBMCs. Germline values: CDR1 SGHVS, CDR2 FNYEAQ. The V end was cut by 1 base, the J end by 3 bases, with 12 bases between. This CDR3 spans 15 amino acids. RNA transcripts gave rise to amplified TCR beta CDR3 regions. HTBI primers were used for first-round RT-PCR of the TCR CDR3. TCRdb redid the calling of the multiplex PCR reads with MiXCR, one entry per CDR3 protein. Among fewer than 350,000 distinct CDR3 sequences listed, 21% were seen once.

Specimen: blood. This rearrangement joins TRBV7-6 to TRBJ2-5; the D gene is possibly TRBD2 (6 bases). The sequence came from a woman aged 50 to 60 with Graves' hyperthyroidism. CDR3 DNA: TGTGCCAGCAGCTTAGTTCCGGGGGTAAAAGAGACCCAGTACTTC. Encoded protein: CASSLVPGVKETQYF. Using reference TRBV7-6 and TRBJ2-5 for the parts outside the CDR3, the full variable domain is GAGVSQSPRYKVTKRGQDVALRCDPISGHVSLYWYRQALGQGPEFLTYFNYEAQQDKSGLPNDRFSAERPEGSISTLTIQRTEQRDSAMYRCASSLVPGVKETQYFGPGTRLLVL.